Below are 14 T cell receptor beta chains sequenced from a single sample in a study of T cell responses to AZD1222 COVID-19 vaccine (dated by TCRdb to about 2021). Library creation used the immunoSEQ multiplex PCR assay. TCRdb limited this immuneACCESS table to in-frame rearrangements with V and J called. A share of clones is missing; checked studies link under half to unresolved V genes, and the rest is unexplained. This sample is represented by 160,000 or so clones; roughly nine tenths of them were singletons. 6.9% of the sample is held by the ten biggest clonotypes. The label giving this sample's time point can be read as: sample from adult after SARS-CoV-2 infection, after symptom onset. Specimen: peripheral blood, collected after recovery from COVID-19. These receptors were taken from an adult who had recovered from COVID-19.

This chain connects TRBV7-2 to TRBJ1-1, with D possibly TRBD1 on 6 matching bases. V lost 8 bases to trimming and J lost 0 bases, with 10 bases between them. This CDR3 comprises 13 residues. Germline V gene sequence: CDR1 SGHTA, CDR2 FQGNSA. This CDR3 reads CASVGGVNTEAFF. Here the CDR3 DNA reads TGTGCCAGCGTCGGGGGCGTGAACACTGAAGCTTTCTTT.

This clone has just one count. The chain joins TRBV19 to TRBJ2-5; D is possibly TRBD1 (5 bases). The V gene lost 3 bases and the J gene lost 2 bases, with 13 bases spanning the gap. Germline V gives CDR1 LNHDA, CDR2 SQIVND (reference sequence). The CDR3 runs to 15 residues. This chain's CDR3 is CASSMGRQRQETQYF. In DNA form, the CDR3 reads TGTGCCAGTAGTATGGGTCGACAGCGACAAGAGACCCAGTACTTC.

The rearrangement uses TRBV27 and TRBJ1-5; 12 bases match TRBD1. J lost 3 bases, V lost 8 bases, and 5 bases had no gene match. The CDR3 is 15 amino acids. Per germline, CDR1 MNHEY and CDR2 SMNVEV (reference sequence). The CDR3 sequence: CASSGTGGFNQPQHF. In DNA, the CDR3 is TGTGCCAGCTCCGGGACAGGGGGCTTCAATCAGCCCCAGCATTTT.

This CDR3 reads CASSVGGTSHTDTQYF. The CDR3 coding sequence is TGTGCCAGCAGCGTGGGGGGGACTAGTCACACAGATACGCAGTATTTT. The chain joins TRBV9 to TRBJ2-3; TRBD2 agrees at 8 bases. Losses at the gene ends were 2 bases for V and 2 bases for J; bases not matched to a gene: 7. The CDR3 loop spans 16 amino acids. Germline loops: CDR1 SGDLS, CDR2 YYNGEE. The full variable domain, in which reference TRBV9 and TRBJ2-3 provide the parts outside the CDR3, is DSGVTQTPKHLITATGQRVTLRCSPRSGDLSVYWYQQSLDQGLQFLIQYYNGEERAKGNILERFSAQQFPDLHSELNLSSLELGDSALYFCASSVGGTSHTDTQYFGPGTRLTVL.

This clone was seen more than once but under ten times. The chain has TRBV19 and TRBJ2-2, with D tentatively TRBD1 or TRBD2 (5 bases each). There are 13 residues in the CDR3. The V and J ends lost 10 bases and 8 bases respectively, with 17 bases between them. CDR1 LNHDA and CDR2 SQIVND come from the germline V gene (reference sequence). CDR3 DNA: TGTGCCACTAGAGGACCGGGACCTGGGGAGCTGTTTTTT. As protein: CATRGPGPGELFF. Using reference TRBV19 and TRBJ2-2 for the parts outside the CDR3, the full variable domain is DGGITQSPKYLFRKEGQNVTLSCEQNLNHDAMYWYRQDPGQGLRLIYYSQIVNDFQKGDIAEGYSVSREKKESFPLTVTSAQKNPTAFYLCATRGPGPGELFFGEGSRLTVL.

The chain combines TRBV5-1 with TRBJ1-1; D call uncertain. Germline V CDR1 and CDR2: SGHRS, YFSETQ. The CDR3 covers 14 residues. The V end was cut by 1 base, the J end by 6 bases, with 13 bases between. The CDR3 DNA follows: TGCGCCAGCAGCTTGTCCCTCCCCGGAGCTGAAGCTTTCTTT. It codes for CASSLSLPGAEAFF.

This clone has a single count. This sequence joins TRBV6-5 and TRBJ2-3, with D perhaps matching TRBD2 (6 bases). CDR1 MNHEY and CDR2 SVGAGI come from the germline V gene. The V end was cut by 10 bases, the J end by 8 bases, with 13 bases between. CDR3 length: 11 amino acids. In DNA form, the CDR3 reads TGTGCCATTAAAAACGGGGGTACGCAGTATTTT. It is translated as CAIKNGGTQYF.

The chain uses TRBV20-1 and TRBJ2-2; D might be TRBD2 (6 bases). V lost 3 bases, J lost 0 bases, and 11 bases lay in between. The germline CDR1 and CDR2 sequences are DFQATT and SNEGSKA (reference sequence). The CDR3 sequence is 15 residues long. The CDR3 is CSASGSGANTGELFF. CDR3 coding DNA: TGCAGTGCTAGTGGTAGCGGAGCGAACACCGGGGAGCTGTTTTTT.

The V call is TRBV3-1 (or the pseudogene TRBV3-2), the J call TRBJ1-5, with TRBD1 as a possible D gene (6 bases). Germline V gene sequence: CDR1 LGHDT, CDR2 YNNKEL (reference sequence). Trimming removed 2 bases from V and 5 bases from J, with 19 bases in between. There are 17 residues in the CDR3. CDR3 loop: CASSQRRGGPYYQPQHF. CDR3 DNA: TGTGCCAGCAGCCAACGAAGGGGGGGGCCTTATTATCAGCCCCAGCATTTT.

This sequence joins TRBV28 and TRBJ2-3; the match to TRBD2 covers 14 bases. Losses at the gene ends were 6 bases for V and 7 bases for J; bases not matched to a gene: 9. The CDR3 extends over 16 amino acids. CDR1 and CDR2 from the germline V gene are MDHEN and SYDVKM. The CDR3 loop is CASRSPGLAGVHTQYF. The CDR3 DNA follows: TGTGCCAGCAGATCCCCGGGACTAGCGGGAGTACATACGCAGTATTTT.

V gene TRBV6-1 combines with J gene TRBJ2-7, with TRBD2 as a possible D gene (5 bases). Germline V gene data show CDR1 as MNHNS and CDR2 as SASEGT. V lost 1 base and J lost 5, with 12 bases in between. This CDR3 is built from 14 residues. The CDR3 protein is CASSEERGSNEQYF. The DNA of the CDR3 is TGTGCCAGCAGTGAAGAACGGGGATCGAACGAGCAGTACTTC.

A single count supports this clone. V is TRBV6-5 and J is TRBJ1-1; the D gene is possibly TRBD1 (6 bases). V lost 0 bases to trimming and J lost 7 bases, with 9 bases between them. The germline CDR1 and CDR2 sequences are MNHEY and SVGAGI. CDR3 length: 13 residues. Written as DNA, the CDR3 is TGTGCCAGCAGTTACTCTGGCAGGGGTGAAGCTTTCTTT. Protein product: CASSYSGRGEAFF.

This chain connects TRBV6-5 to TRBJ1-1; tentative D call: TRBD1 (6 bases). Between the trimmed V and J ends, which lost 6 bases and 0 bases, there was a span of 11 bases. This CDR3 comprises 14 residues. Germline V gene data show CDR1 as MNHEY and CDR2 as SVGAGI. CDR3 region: CASRGGLMNTEAFF. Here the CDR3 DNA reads TGTGCCAGCAGAGGGGGACTGATGAACACTGAAGCTTTCTTT.

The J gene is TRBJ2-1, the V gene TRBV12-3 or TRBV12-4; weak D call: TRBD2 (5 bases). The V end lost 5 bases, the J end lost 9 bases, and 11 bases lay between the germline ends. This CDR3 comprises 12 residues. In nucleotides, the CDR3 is TGTGCCAGCAGTCAGACCGCGGGTGAGCAGTTCTTC. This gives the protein CASSQTAGEQFF.